Shown below are 18 T cell receptor beta chains from a single sample sequenced in a study of blood T cell repertoires in COVID-19. Data came from immunoSEQ multiplex PCR; TCRdb stores just in-frame clones and leaves some out. Among 100,000 to 150,000 clones listed, 80% were seen once. Source material: peripheral blood. These receptors were taken from a human donor in a cohort sampled during active COVID-19.

The gene calls are TRBV7-8 and TRBJ2-5; D is undetermined. There are 11 residues in the CDR3. Deletions cut 5 bases from V and 4 bases from J, with 5 bases between. Germline V gene sequence: CDR1 SGHVS, CDR2 FQNEAQ. CDR3 sequence reads: CASSPSETQYF. The CDR3 coding sequence is TGTGCCAGCAGCCCCTCAGAGACCCAGTACTTC.

The chain recombines TRBV7-2 with TRBJ1-2, with 8 bases lining up with TRBD1. This CDR3 comprises 14 residues. V gave up 1 base and J gave up 6 bases; unmatched junction bases: 4. Germline CDR1 reads SGHTA; CDR2 reads FQGNSA. CDR3 in DNA: TGTGCCAGCAGCTTAGGACAACAGGGGGATGGCTACACCTTC. The encoded protein is CASSLGQQGDGYTF.

The chain has TRBV11-3 and TRBJ2-3; 15 nucleotides line up with TRBD2. Germline assignment: CDR1 SGHNT and CDR2 YENEEA. The ends lost 5 bases at V and 4 bases at J; junction bases unmatched: 4. There are 16 residues in the CDR3. The CDR3 DNA reads TGTGCCAGCAGCCGGACTAGCGGGAGGGAATCAGATACGCAGTATTTT. This sequence encodes CASSRTSGRESDTQYF.

V is TRBV28 and J is TRBJ2-1; D is ambiguous. This CDR3 is 12 amino acids long. CDR1 is MDHEN and CDR2 is SYDVKM in the germline V gene. Trimming shortened V by 5 bases and J by 6 bases, and 8 bases separated the two germline ends. The DNA of the CDR3 is TGTGCCAGCAGTAATCTTATCAATGAGCAGTTCTTC. Amino acids: CASSNLINEQFF. The whole variable domain, filled in from reference TRBV28 and TRBJ2-1, reads DVKVTQSSRYLVKRTGEKVFLECVQDMDHENMFWYRQDPGLGLRLIYFSYDVKMKEKGDIPEGYSVSREKKERFSLILESASTNQTSMYLCASSNLINEQFFGPGTRLTVL.

As to this clone: The sample holds other DNA sequences that translate to the same CDR3. The chain has TRBV18 and TRBJ2-5; the D is unclear. Germline V lookup: CDR1 KGHSH, CDR2 LQKENI. The CDR3 length is 12 residues. V lost 6 bases, J lost 2 bases, and 7 bases lay in between. CDR3 sequence: CASSPSQETQYF. The CDR3 DNA reads as TGTGCCAGCTCTCCGAGTCAAGAGACCCAGTACTTC.

The chain has TRBV11-1 and TRBJ2-1; 10 bases are a match to TRBD1. Germline loops: CDR1 SGHAT, CDR2 FQDESV (reference sequence). Germline trimming cut 3 bases from V and 7 bases from J; bases unmatched to any gene: 6. This CDR3 has 15 amino acids. This CDR3 reads CASSLGQGSWNEQFF. Written as DNA, the CDR3 is TGTGCCAGCAGCTTGGGACAGGGGTCTTGGAATGAGCAGTTCTTC.

The chain links TRBV7-2 to TRBJ1-5; the D gene is possibly TRBD1 (6 bases). The length of the CDR3 is 15 residues. Germline V gene lookup returns CDR1 SGHTA and CDR2 FQGNSA. V lost 5 bases and J lost 0, with 11 bases in between. DNA of the CDR3: TGTGCCAGCAGCCTGGACAGAATTAGCAATCAGCCCCAGCATTTT. Its protein product is CASSLDRISNQPQHF. Drawing the rest from reference TRBV7-2 and TRBJ1-5, the complete variable domain is GAGVSQSPSNKVTEKGKDVELRCDPISGHTALYWYRQSLGQGLEFLIYFQGNSAPDKSGLPSDRFSAERTGGSVSTLTIQRTQQEDSAVYLCASSLDRISNQPQHFGDGTRLSIL.

The J gene is TRBJ1-2, the V gene TRBV18; weak D call: TRBD1 (6 bases). CDR1 KGHSH and CDR2 LQKENI come from the germline V gene. V lost 5 bases, J lost 3 bases, and 10 bases lay in between. CDR3 length: 13 amino acids. The CDR3 spells CASSAYRDYGYTF. DNA for the CDR3: TGTGCCAGCTCAGCTTACAGGGACTATGGCTACACCTTC.

The chain combines TRBV2 with TRBJ2-1, with TRBD2 matching 8 bases. The germline V gene has CDR1 SNHLY and CDR2 FYNNEI. The junction had 4 bases not matched to a gene; V was cut back by 2 bases and J by 4 bases. This CDR3 has 15 residues. The CDR3 region has the DNA TGTGCCAGCAGTGAAAGACTAGCGAATTACAATGAGCAGTTCTTC. This encodes CASSERLANYNEQFF.

The gene calls are TRBV4-1 and TRBJ1-1, with D unresolved. This CDR3 region has 14 residues. V gave up 1 base and J gave up 0 bases, with 6 bases separating them. The V gene's germline CDR1 is MGHRA and CDR2 YSYEKL. The CDR3 sequence is CASSQGQMNTEAFF. The CDR3 nucleotides read TGCGCCAGCAGCCAAGGACAAATGAACACTGAAGCTTTCTTT.

The chain is built from TRBV6-5 and TRBJ2-5, with 7 bases fitting TRBD1. Germline trimming cut 6 bases from V and 2 bases from J; bases unmatched to any gene: 3. CDR1 and CDR2 from the germline V gene are MNHEY and SVGAGI. This CDR3 has 13 amino acids. In DNA, the CDR3 is TGTGCCAGCAGCCTACAGGGGCAAGAGACCCAGTACTTC. Its protein is CASSLQGQETQYF.

As concerns this clone: Other DNA sequences of this sample code for an identical CDR3. The chain has TRBV7-2 and TRBJ2-5; 9 nucleotides line up with TRBD1. The CDR3 totals 13 residues. Per the germline V gene, CDR1 is SGHTA and CDR2 is FQGNSA. The ends lost 6 bases at V and 5 bases at J; junction bases unmatched: 4. The CDR3 reads CASRSDRGETQYF. In DNA form, the CDR3 reads TGTGCCAGCAGATCAGACAGGGGGGAGACCCAGTACTTC.

The CDR3 nucleotides read TGCGCCAGCAGCTTTACAGCGGGGGGAACCGGGGAGCTGTTTTTT. Its translation: CASSFTAGGTGELFF. The chain joins TRBV5-1 to TRBJ2-2, with 9 bases fitting TRBD2. The CDR3 is 15 amino acids. V was pared by 2 bases and J by 5 bases, with 4 bases of the junction left unmatched. Germline CDR1 and CDR2: SGHRS and YFSETQ.

V is TRBV5-6 and J is TRBJ2-5; 8 positions match TRBD2. The germline V gene encodes CDR1 SGHDT and CDR2 YYEEEE. The CDR3 has 15 residues. V lost 2 bases, J lost 7 bases, and 10 bases stayed unmatched. CDR3 sequence: CASSLLAEGLGTQYF. For the CDR3, the DNA is TGTGCCAGCAGCTTACTAGCGGAGGGGCTTGGGACCCAGTACTTC.

CDR3 nucleotide sequence: TGCGCCAGCAGCCCCCGGGTATTTGACAATCAGCCCCAGCATTTT. This sequence encodes CASSPRVFDNQPQHF. The gene calls are TRBV4-3 and TRBJ1-5; D is uncertain. Trimming shortened V by 4 bases and J by 3 bases, and 13 bases separated the two germline ends. CDR1 LGHNA and CDR2 YSLEER come from the germline V gene. The CDR3 has 15 amino acids.

The chain links TRBV4-1 to TRBJ2-1; 12 nucleotides match TRBD2. The junction had 4 bases not matched to a gene; V was cut back by 4 bases and J by 6 bases. This CDR3 has 15 amino acids. Germline values: CDR1 MGHRA, CDR2 YSYEKL. The CDR3 reads CASSRGLAGTNEQFF. For the CDR3, the DNA is TGCGCCAGCAGCCGAGGACTAGCGGGGACCAATGAGCAGTTCTTC.

CDR3 in amino acids: CASSLASVGGQYVTGELFF. The CDR3 DNA reads as TGTGCCAGCAGCTTAGCGTCGGTCGGGGGACAGTATGTCACCGGGGAGCTGTTTTTT. The V and J genes are TRBV7-8 and TRBJ2-2; a possible D gene is TRBD1 (7 bases). V shed 0 bases and J shed 4 bases, with 21 bases lying between them. CDR3 length: 19 residues. Looked up from germline, CDR1 is SGHVS and CDR2 is FQNEAQ.

The genes are TRBV30 and TRBJ1-1; maybe TRBD1 (5 bases). Trimming removed 4 bases from V and 2 bases from J, with 14 bases in between. This CDR3 spans 14 amino acids. Germline V gene lookup returns CDR1 GTSNPN and CDR2 SVGIG (reference sequence). In DNA, the CDR3 is TGTGCCTGGAATCCCAAGGGGTTAAACACTGAAGCTTTCTTT. Encoded protein: CAWNPKGLNTEAFF.